This record covers a single T cell receptor (beta chain). There are 15 residues in the CDR3. Looked up from germline, CDR1 is MNHNY and CDR2 is SVGAGI (reference sequence). Trimming cost V 7 bases and J 0 bases, with 12 bases left between them. This entry is derived from a study of blood T cell repertoires in COVID-19. The repertoire was sequenced with immunoSEQ multiplex PCR; TCRdb's copy has only in-frame clones and lacks some. The sample has some 340,000 clones, 65% to 85% seen once; the top ten hold approximately 3%. This sequence was found in a man aged 25 to 45 with active or convalescent COVID-19. The chain combines TRBV6-6 with TRBJ1-4, with D unresolved. Sequencing was done on a sample of peripheral blood. The CDR3 is CASTLGGTTNEKLFF. CDR3 bases: TGTGCCAGCACCCTCGGAGGAACAACTAATGAAAAACTGTTTTTT.